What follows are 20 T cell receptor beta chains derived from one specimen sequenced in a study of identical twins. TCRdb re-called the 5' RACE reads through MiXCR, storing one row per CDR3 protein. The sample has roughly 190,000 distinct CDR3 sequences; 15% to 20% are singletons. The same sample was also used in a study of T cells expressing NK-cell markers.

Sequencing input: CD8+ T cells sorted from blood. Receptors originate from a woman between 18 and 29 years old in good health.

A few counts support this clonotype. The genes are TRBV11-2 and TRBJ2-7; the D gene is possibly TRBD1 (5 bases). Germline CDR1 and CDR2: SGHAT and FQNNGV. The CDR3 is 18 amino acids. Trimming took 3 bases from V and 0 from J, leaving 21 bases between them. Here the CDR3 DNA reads TGTGCCAGCAGCTTGGGGCGGATCGGTACTTTTCTCTCCTACGAGCAGTACTTC. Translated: CASSLGRIGTFLSYEQYF.

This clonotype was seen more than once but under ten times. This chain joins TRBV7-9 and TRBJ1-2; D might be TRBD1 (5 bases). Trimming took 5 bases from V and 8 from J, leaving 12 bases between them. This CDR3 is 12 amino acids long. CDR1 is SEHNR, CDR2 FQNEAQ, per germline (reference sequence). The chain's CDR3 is CASSLVGEGYTF. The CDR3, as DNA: TGTGCCAGCAGCCTCGTAGGGGAAGGCTACACCTTC.

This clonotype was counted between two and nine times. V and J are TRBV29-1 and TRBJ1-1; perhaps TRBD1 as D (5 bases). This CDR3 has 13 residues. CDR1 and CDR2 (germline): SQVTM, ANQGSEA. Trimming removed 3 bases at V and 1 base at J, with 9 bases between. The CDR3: CSVDGGTNTEAFF. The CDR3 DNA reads TGCAGCGTTGATGGGGGGACGAACACTGAAGCTTTCTTT.

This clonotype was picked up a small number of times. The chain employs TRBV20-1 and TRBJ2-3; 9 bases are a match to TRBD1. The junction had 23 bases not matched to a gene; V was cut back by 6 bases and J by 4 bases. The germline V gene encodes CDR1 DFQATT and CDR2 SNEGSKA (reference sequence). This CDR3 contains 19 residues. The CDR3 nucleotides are TGCAGTGCCACGAACCGACAGGGGGAGGTCAAGCGGGCCTCAGATACGCAGTATTTT. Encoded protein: CSATNRQGEVKRASDTQYF.

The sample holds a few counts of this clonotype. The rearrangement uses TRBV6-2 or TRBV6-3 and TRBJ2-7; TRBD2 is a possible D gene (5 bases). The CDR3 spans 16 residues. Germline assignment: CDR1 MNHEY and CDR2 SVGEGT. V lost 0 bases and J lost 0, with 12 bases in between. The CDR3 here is CASSYSIGEISYEQYF. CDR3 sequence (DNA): TGTGCCAGCAGTTACTCCATCGGGGAGATCTCCTACGAGCAGTACTTC.

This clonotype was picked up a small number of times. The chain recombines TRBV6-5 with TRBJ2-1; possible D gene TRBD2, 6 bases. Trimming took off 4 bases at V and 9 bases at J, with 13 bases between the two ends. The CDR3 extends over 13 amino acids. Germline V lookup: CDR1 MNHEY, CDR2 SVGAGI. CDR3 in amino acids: CASSLAEAGEQFF. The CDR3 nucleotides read TGTGCCAGCAGTTTAGCAGAAGCGGGTGAGCAGTTCTTC.

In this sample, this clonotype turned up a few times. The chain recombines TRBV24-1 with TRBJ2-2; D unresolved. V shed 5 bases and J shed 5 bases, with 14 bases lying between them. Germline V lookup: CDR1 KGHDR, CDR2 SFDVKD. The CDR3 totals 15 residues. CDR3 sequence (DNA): TGTGCCACCAGTGCCCCGTGGGAAAGAACCGGGGAGCTGTTTTTT. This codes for CATSAPWERTGELFF.

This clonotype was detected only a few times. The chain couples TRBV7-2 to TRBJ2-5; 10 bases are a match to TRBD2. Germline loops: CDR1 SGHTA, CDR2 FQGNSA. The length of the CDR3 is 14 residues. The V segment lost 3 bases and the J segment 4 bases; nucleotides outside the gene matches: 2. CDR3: CASSLVAGGETQYF. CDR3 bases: TGTGCCAGCAGCTTGGTAGCGGGAGGAGAGACCCAGTACTTC.

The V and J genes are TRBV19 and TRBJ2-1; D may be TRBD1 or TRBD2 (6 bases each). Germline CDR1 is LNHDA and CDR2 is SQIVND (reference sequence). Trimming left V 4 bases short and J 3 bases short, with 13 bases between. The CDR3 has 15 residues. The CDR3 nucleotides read TGTGCCAGTAGTAATGGGGGGCTTGACTACAATGAGCAGTTCTTC. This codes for CASSNGGLDYNEQFF.

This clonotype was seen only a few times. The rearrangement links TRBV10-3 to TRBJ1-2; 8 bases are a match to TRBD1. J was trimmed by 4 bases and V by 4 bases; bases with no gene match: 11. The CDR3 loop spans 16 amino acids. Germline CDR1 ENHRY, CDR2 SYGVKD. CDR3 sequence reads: CAISAPTVDRGYGYTF. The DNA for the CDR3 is TGTGCCATCAGTGCCCCGACCGTAGACAGGGGCTATGGCTACACCTTC.

CDR3 nucleotides: TGTGCCAGCAGTTTAGCCGGCTGGCGGGGCATCAACAGCGAGCAGTACTTC. It is translated as CASSLAGWRGINSEQYF. The V call is TRBV12-3 or TRBV12-4, the J call TRBJ2-7; D might be TRBD2 (6 bases). Trimming removed 0 bases at V and 6 bases at J, with 21 bases between. This CDR3 comprises 17 residues.

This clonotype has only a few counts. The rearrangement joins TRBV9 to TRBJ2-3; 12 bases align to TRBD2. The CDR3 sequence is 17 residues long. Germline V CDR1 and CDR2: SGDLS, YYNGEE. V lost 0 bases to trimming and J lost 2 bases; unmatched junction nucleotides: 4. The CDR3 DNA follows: TGTGCCAGCAGCGTAGGGACTAGCGGGGTTTTCACAGATACGCAGTATTTT. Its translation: CASSVGTSGVFTDTQYF.

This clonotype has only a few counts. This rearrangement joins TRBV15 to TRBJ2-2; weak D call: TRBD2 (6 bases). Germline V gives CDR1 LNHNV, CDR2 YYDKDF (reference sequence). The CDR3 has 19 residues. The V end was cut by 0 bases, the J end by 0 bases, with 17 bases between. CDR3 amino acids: CATSRDTEIAASNTGELFF. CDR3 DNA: TGTGCCACCAGCAGAGATACCGAAATAGCGGCATCGAACACCGGGGAGCTGTTTTTT.

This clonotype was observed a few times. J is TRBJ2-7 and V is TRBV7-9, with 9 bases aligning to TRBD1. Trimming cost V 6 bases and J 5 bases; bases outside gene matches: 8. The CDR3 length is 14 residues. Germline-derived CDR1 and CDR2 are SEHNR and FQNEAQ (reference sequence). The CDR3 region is CASRPGTGSDEQYF. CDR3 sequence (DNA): TGTGCCAGCAGACCCGGGACAGGGTCTGACGAGCAGTACTTC.

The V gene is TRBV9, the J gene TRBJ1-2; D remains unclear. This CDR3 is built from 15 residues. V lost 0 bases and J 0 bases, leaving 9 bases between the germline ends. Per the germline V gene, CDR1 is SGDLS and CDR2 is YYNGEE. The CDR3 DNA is TGTGCCAGCAGCGTAGTAAGCCAAGCTAACTATGGCTACACCTTC. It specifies CASSVVSQANYGYTF.

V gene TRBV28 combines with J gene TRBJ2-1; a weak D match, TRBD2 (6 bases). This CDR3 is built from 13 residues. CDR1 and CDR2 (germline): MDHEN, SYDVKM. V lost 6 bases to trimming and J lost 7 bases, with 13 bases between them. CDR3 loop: CASSAVGRNEQFF. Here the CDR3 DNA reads TGTGCCAGCAGCGCCGTGGGGAGGAATGAGCAGTTCTTC.

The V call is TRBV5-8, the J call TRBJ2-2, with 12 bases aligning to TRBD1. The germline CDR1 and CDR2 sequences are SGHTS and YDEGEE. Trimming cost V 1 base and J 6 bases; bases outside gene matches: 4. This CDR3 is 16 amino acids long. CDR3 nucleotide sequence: TGTGCCAGCAGCTTGTGGGGACAGGGGGCTGCCGGGGAGCTGTTTTTT. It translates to CASSLWGQGAAGELFF.

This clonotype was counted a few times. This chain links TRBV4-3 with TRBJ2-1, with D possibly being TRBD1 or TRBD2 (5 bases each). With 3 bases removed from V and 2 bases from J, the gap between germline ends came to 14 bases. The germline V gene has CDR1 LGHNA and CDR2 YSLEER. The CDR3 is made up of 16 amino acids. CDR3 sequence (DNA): TGCGCCAGCAGCCATACCGGGACCGAGGCCTACAATGAGCAGTTCTTC. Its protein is CASSHTGTEAYNEQFF.

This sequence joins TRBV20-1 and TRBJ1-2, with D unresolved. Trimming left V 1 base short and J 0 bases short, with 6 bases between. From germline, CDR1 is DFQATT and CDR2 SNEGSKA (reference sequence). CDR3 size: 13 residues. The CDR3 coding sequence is TGCAGTGCTAGAGGGGTCGCTAACTATGGCTACACCTTC. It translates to CSARGVANYGYTF.

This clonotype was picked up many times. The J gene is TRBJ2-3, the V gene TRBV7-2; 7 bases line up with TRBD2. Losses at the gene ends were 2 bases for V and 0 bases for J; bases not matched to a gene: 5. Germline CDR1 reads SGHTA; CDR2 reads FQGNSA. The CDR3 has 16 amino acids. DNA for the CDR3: TGTGCCAGCAGCTTAACGGCTAGCGGAAGCACAGATACGCAGTATTTT. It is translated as CASSLTASGSTDTQYF.